Here is one TCR beta chain with its context. CDR1 and CDR2 from the germline V gene are LGHNA and YNFKEQ. The J segment lost 4 bases and the V segment lost 0 bases, leaving 7 bases of the junction unmatched. This CDR3 comprises 18 residues. The data originate from a study of blood T cell repertoires in COVID-19. Study background: Donors in the United States, Italy and Spain gave samples during acute or convalescent COVID-19.

How the authors handled the data: Amplification from reference gene primers served as the basis for estimated nucleated cell counts. The repertoire was sequenced with immunoSEQ multiplex PCR; TCRdb's copy has only in-frame clones and lacks some. The DNA gave D and trimming, while V, J and clone size come from that table. The sample holds around 190,000 clones, 84% seen once. This sequence originates from a human donor in a cohort sampled during active COVID-19. The material sequenced was peripheral blood. This chain joins TRBV4-2 and TRBJ2-1; 12 nucleotides align to TRBD1. CDR3 in amino acids: CASSQDPGGQGAYNEQFF. The CDR3 DNA is TGTGCCAGCAGCCAAGACCCCGGGGGACAGGGGGCTTACAATGAGCAGTTCTTC.